This TCR beta chain was sequenced for a study of CD8 T cells in ankylosing spondylitis. A word on this clonotype: Its antigen is unidentified.

The junction had 10 bases not matched to a gene; V was cut back by 6 bases and J by 3 bases. The CDR3 length is 18 residues. Quantitative barcoded 5'-RACE was used to prepare TCR beta libraries. TCRdb recomputed calls from the 5' RACE reads with MiXCR, one row per CDR3 protein. Of more than 300,000 distinct CDR3 sequences listed, roughly 8% are singletons. Study observations and caveats: Disease-linked clones were CD8+ and relatively rare in peripheral blood. Earlier work had already found some motif variants in reactive arthritis synovial fluid and blood. It was reported that disease-linked clones were significantly enriched in matched ankylosing spondylitis synovial fluid. What appeared characteristic of ankylosing spondylitis blood was a TCR beta motif of several highly homologous variants.

The chain couples TRBV12-3 or TRBV12-4 to TRBJ2-2, with 13 bases that match TRBD2. The TCR comes from a male donor with ankylosing spondylitis. Input material: blood, either unsorted or a sorted T cell fraction (not recorded which). The CDR3: CASRPLTSGRVDTGELFF. The CDR3 DNA follows: TGTGCCAGCAGGCCACTAACTAGCGGGAGGGTCGACACCGGGGAGCTGTTTTTT.